The entry that follows covers one T cell receptor beta chain sequence. This entry belongs to a study of blood T cell repertoires in COVID-19. Study background: The analysed material was cDNA or gDNA that came from T cells, B-cell-depleted T cells, or PBMCs.

Followed longitudinally, the Seattle patients had been enrolled during active infection. Germline V lookup: CDR1 PRHDT, CDR2 FYEKMQ (reference sequence). This CDR3 has 14 amino acids. V was trimmed by 5 bases and J by 7 bases, leaving 18 bases between them. Original processing notes: The authors estimated nucleated cell counts from reference gene primer amplification. The table came from immunoSEQ multiplex PCR; TCRdb's copy has only in-frame clones and leaves some out. V and J calls and clone size come straight from that table; D and trimming were deduced from the DNA. This table has a few hundred thousand clones, roughly 88% appearing once.

This TCR was recovered from a woman in her thirties with COVID-19, enrolled during active disease. Sequencing was done on a sample of peripheral blood. This sequence joins TRBV13 and TRBJ2-7; D is possibly TRBD2 (6 bases). CDR3: CASSPRVAGREQYF. The DNA of the CDR3 is TGTGCCAGCAGCCCGCGGGTGGCGGGGAGGGAGCAGTACTTC.